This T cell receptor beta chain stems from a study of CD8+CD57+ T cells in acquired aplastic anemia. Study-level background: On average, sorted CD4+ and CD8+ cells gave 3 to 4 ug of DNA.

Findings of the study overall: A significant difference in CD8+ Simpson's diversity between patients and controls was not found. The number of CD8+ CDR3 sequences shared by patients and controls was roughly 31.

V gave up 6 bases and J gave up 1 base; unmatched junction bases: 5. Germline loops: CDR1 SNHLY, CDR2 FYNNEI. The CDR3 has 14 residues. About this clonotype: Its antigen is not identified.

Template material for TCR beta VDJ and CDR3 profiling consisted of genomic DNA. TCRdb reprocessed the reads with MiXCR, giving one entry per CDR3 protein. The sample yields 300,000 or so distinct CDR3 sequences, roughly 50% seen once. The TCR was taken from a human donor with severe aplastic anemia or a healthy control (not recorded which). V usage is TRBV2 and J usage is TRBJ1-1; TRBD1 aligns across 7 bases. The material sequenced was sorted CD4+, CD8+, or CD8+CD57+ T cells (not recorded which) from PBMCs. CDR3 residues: CASSLTGKNTEAFF. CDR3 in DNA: TGTGCCAGCAGCCTGACAGGGAAGAACACTGAAGCTTTCTTT.